The 8 T cell receptor beta chains below were found in one sample sequenced in a study of T cells after yellow fever vaccination. TCRdb redid the calling of the 5' RACE reads with MiXCR, one entry per CDR3 protein. The table includes about 360,000 distinct CDR3 sequences, 6.2% detected once. The sample consisted of PBMCs, taken 5 days after the yellow fever booster vaccination. These receptors all stem from a young man who received the YFV17D yellow fever vaccine.

This clonotype was recorded many times. This chain joins TRBV7-2 and TRBJ2-7; D is possibly TRBD1 (6 bases). Trimming removed 1 base at V and 2 bases at J, with 9 bases between. The CDR3 is made up of 14 amino acids. Per germline, CDR1 SGHTA and CDR2 FQGNSA. CDR3 DNA: TGTGCCAGCAGCTTAGGAACAGGGACCTACGAGCAGTACTTC. Its translation: CASSLGTGTYEQYF.

As to this clonotype: Since a much larger clone is just one base distant, this may be a read error. V and J are TRBV28 and TRBJ2-1, with TRBD2 as a possible D gene (6 bases). Trimming shortened V by 1 base and J by 15 bases, and 13 bases separated the two germline ends. This CDR3 spans 12 amino acids. The germline CDR1 and CDR2 sequences are MDHEN and SYDVKM. The CDR3 region is CASSLSCGVGFF. The CDR3 nucleotides read TGTGCCAGCAGTTTATCTTGCGGGGTGGGGTTCTTC.

This clonotype has more than one count but fewer than ten. The rearrangement links TRBV7-2 to TRBJ2-7; TRBD1 matches at 8 bases. Unmatched junction bases numbered 6, after V lost 5 bases and J lost 3 bases. The CDR3 length is 14 residues. Per germline, CDR1 SGHTA and CDR2 FQGNSA. CDR3 region: CASSLRTGRYEQYF. The CDR3 DNA reads as TGTGCCAGCAGCCTGCGGACAGGGCGCTACGAGCAGTACTTC.

This sequence joins TRBV27 and TRBJ2-5, with 12 bases lining up with TRBD2. The CDR3 is 16 amino acids. With V trimmed by 6 bases and J by 3 bases, 8 bases remained unmatched. In germline, CDR1 is MNHEY, CDR2 SMNVEV (reference sequence). This CDR3 is CASSGGRTSGEETQYF. CDR3 in DNA: TGTGCCAGCAGCGGCGGTCGGACTAGCGGGGAAGAGACCCAGTACTTC.

This clonotype showed up many times. This chain uses TRBV20-1 with TRBJ2-1; 7 bases fit TRBD1. J gave up 0 bases and V 6 bases, and 11 bases lay outside the gene matches. CDR1 is DFQATT, CDR2 SNEGSKA, per germline (reference sequence). The CDR3 runs 16 residues. CDR3 bases: TGCAGTGCGGCCCCCTTAGGGGGCAGCTCCTACAATGAGCAGTTCTTC. Amino acids: CSAAPLGGSSYNEQFF.

This clonotype came up many times. The genes are TRBV7-2 and TRBJ2-1; no clear D. V lost 7 bases and J lost 4, with 17 bases in between. Looked up from germline, CDR1 is SGHTA and CDR2 is FQGNSA. The length of the CDR3 is 15 residues. CDR3 bases: TGTGCCAGCATGGATCTAGGACGGACGTACAATGAGCAGTTCTTC. Protein: CASMDLGRTYNEQFF.

This chain connects TRBV7-9 to TRBJ2-7; a weak D match, TRBD2 (6 bases). This CDR3 has 14 amino acids. The ends were cut back, 5 bases at V and 7 bases at J, with 18 bases in the middle. The V gene's germline CDR1 is SEHNR and CDR2 FQNEAQ (reference sequence). The CDR3 DNA reads as TGTGCCAGCAGCCGATCCGGGGGTCTCGGAGAGCAGTACTTC. Translation gives CASSRSGGLGEQYF.

This clonotype was detected many times. The chain combines TRBV12-3 or TRBV12-4 with TRBJ2-1, with D possibly matching TRBD2 (5 bases). CDR3 length: 12 amino acids. Between the trimmed V and J ends, which lost 5 bases and 9 bases, there was a span of 11 bases. The DNA for the CDR3 is TGTGCCAGCAGTCGGGGTTTAGGTGAGCAGTTCTTC. It translates to CASSRGLGEQFF.